This T cell receptor beta chain appears in the sequencing data of a study of cytomegalovirus exposure and HLA in healthy donors. Germline V gives CDR1 SGDLS, CDR2 YYNGEE. The CDR3 loop spans 14 amino acids. V was trimmed by 0 bases and J by 5 bases, leaving 12 bases between them. Note on this clone: Its antigen remains unidentified.

General study results and limits: As immune exposure information, only CMV serostatus was available. Reports indicated that the classifier achieved high specificity and sensitivity in diagnosing cytomegalovirus status.

The PCR used 60 Vbeta and 13 Jbeta primers. TCRdb's copy holds only in-frame clones and misses some; the assay was immunoSEQ multiplex PCR. The sample consists of some 180,000 clones, less than 90% of them appearing once. The chain uses TRBV9 and TRBJ2-7, with TRBD1 as a possible D gene (5 bases). The sample comprised PBMCs. This TCR came from a girl aged 10-17 years in good health and CMV-seropositive. In nucleotides, the CDR3 is TGTGCCAGCAGCGTAGAAGGCAGGGCCCACGAGCAGTACTTC. It yields the protein CASSVEGRAHEQYF.